This T cell receptor (beta chain) appears in the sequencing data of a study of cytomegalovirus exposure and HLA in healthy donors. Study-wide results and caveats: In vitro experiments confirmed that a few CMV-associated chains were specific for CMV antigens. In an earlier analysis, productive rearrangement rates for most beta V segments clustered near 87% or 30%. CMV serostatus was the sole immune exposure information available.

As regards this clone: Its specificity is not known.

This CDR3 is built from 18 residues. PCR involved 60 Vbeta and 13 Jbeta primers. Profiled with immunoSEQ multiplex PCR; TCRdb holds only in-frame clones, not every one. The repertoire consists of 100,000 to 150,000 clones, with around 77% occurring once and the leading ten covering 9.5% to 15%. The chain employs TRBV21-1 and TRBJ2-2; the table's D call of TRBD1 was not tested on the DNA. TRBV21-1 is reported as a pseudogene. The material sequenced was PBMCs. The receptor comes from a woman between 40 and 55 years old in good health and CMV-seropositive. The DNA for the CDR3 is TGTGCCAGCAGCAACCACGGGGGTGGCCAGGGGGGAGGCGGGGAGCTGTTTTTT. This translates into CASSNHGGGQGGGGELFF.